The 15 T cell receptor beta chains reported below all come from one sample, sequenced in a study of shared clonotypes between healthy human individuals (TCRdb year 2020). For the CD8 naive samples, CD45RO-negative cells were positively selected for CCR7, yielding a CD45RA+CCR7+ population from which TemRA cells were excluded. Library preparation employed the immunoSEQ multiplex PCR assay. TCRdb took this table from immuneACCESS and kept in-frame rearrangements with V and J called. Such tables lack part of the clones; where checked against another copy, unresolved V genes explain under half of the gap, and the rest is unexplained. The sample table shows some 2 million clones, and about 95% are seen once. The biggest ten clones account for under 1.5% of the sample. Sample: naive CD8+ T cells sorted from blood. Sample cell subset or site, as interpreted from the label and publication: CD45RA+CCR7+. These receptors came from a young man in good health.

This clone is a singleton in its sample. The chain joins TRBV7-9 to TRBJ2-1; D possibly corresponds to TRBD1 (6 bases). Trimming removed 1 base at V and 3 bases at J, with 10 bases between. CDR1 and CDR2 from the germline V gene are SEHNR and FQNEAQ (reference sequence). This CDR3 region has 15 residues. In DNA, the CDR3 is TGTGCCAGCAGCTTAGTGCAGGGGATCTACAATGAGCAGTTCTTC. Amino acid sequence: CASSLVQGIYNEQFF. Complete variable domain (other parts from reference TRBV7-9 and TRBJ2-1): DTGVSQNPRHKITKRGQNVTFRCDPISEHNRLYWYRQTLGQGPEFLTYFQNEAQLEKSRLLSDRFSAERPKGSFSTLEIQRTEQGDSAMYLCASSLVQGIYNEQFFGPGTRLTVL.

The chain is built from TRBV7-8 and TRBJ2-1; D uncertain. Trimming removed 6 bases at V and 2 bases at J, with 14 bases between. CDR3 length: 15 residues. Germline CDR1 is SGHVS and CDR2 is FQNEAQ. CDR3 sequence: CASRPGSVPYNEQFF. CDR3 sequence (DNA): TGTGCCAGCAGACCCGGGTCCGTCCCCTACAATGAGCAGTTCTTC.

The gene calls are TRBV6-1 and TRBJ1-2; TRBD1 aligns across 9 bases. The ends lost 4 bases at V and 7 bases at J; junction bases unmatched: 16. The CDR3 has 17 amino acids. Germline values: CDR1 MNHNS, CDR2 SASEGT. The CDR3 region has the DNA TGTGCCAGCAGTGTCCGGGACAGGGACACGAGTGGATTTGGCTACACCTTC. Its translation is CASSVRDRDTSGFGYTF.

Comment on this clone: Other DNA sequences within the sample encode an identical CDR3. The chain is built from TRBV6-4 and TRBJ2-1; D ambiguous. V was shortened by 3 bases and J by 0 bases, with 9 bases between the two germline ends. Germline loops: CDR1 MRHNA, CDR2 SNTAGT. The CDR3 loop spans 15 amino acids. The CDR3 spells CASSEDPSSYNEQFF. CDR3 DNA sequence: TGTGCCAGCAGTGAGGACCCGAGCTCCTACAATGAGCAGTTCTTC.

The chain carries TRBV7-9 and TRBJ1-2, with 10 bases identical to TRBD1. The CDR3 totals 14 residues. V trimming: 5 bases; J trimming: 8 bases; junction bases outside the gene matches: 8. Per germline, CDR1 SEHNR and CDR2 FQNEAQ (reference sequence). CDR3 region: CASSQAGTGVGYTF. As DNA, the CDR3 is TGTGCCAGCAGCCAAGCCGGGACAGGGGTAGGCTACACCTTC.

This clone was found a few times. The CDR3 spells CASNFRRIGNSPLHF. The CDR3 DNA is TGTGCCAGCAATTTCAGACGAATAGGTAATTCACCCCTCCACTTT. V gene TRBV2 combines with J gene TRBJ1-6; D is unclear. The CDR3 spans 15 residues. Looked up from germline, CDR1 is SNHLY and CDR2 is FYNNEI. Trimming removed 7 bases at V and 6 bases at J, with 16 bases between.

V usage is TRBV6-1 and J usage is TRBJ2-7, with D unclear. Deletions cut 1 base from V and 4 bases from J, with 11 bases between. In germline, CDR1 is MNHNS, CDR2 SASEGT. The CDR3 sequence is 14 residues long. The CDR3 sequence: CASSEDIGPYEQYF. In DNA, the CDR3 is TGTGCCAGCAGTGAAGATATAGGACCATACGAGCAGTACTTC.

V is TRBV4-1 and J is TRBJ1-3, with 7 bases fitting TRBD1. V lost 0 bases to trimming and J lost 0 bases; unmatched junction nucleotides: 8. Germline-derived CDR1 and CDR2 are MGHRA and YSYEKL. CDR3 length equals 18 residues. The CDR3 DNA sequence: TGCGCCAGCAGCCAAGATTTGAGACAGGGAGGCTCTGGAAACACCATATATTTT. It is translated as CASSQDLRQGGSGNTIYF.

J is TRBJ1-3 and V is TRBV28; 7 bases are a match to TRBD1. Trimming cost V 6 bases and J 10 bases; bases outside gene matches: 6. This CDR3 spans 12 amino acids. CDR1 MDHEN and CDR2 SYDVKM come from the germline V gene. CDR3 DNA: TGTGCCAGCAGGGGACAGAAAGAAACCATATATTTT. Protein product: CASRGQKETIYF.

The chain employs TRBV18 and TRBJ2-7; D remains ambiguous. Looked up from germline, CDR1 is KGHSH and CDR2 is LQKENI. This CDR3 is built from 14 residues. V lost 4 bases and J 2 bases, leaving 12 bases between the germline ends. The CDR3 DNA reads TGTGCCAGCTCACAGGCCCCGAACCCCTACGAGCAGTACTTC. This sequence encodes CASSQAPNPYEQYF.

The chain has TRBV4-1 and TRBJ2-7; D call uncertain. The ends were cut back, 2 bases at V and 7 bases at J, with 9 bases in the middle. Germline-derived CDR1 and CDR2 are MGHRA and YSYEKL. The CDR3 totals 12 residues. The CDR3 DNA reads TGCGCCAGCAGCCAACAAAGTGGTGAGCAGTACTTC. It codes for CASSQQSGEQYF.

The rearrangement links TRBV13 to TRBJ2-7; TRBD1 agrees at 7 bases. This CDR3 has 13 residues. Looked up from germline, CDR1 is PRHDT and CDR2 is FYEKMQ (reference sequence). V shed 6 bases, J shed 2 bases, and the junction held 4 bases outside the gene matches. CDR3 in DNA: TGTGCCAGCAGTGACAGGGTCACCTACGAGCAGTACTTC. Its protein product is CASSDRVTYEQYF.

This rearrangement joins TRBV27 to TRBJ1-3, with a tentative D call TRBD1 (5 bases). Trimming stripped 3 bases from V and 2 bases from J, with 5 bases between. Germline values: CDR1 MNHEY, CDR2 SMNVEV (reference sequence). The CDR3 covers 13 residues. CDR3 in amino acids: CASSLDTGNTIYF. The CDR3, as DNA: TGTGCCAGCAGTTTGGACACTGGAAACACCATATATTTT.

As to this clone: Other DNA variants within this sample encode the same CDR3. This rearrangement joins TRBV2 to TRBJ2-2; D is undetermined. The CDR3 is 11 residues long. The V end lost 5 bases, the J end lost 6 bases, and 4 bases lay between the germline ends. Per germline, CDR1 SNHLY and CDR2 FYNNEI. In DNA form, the CDR3 reads TGTGCCAGCAGTTTATCCGGGGAGCTGTTTTTT. Translated: CASSLSGELFF. Filled out from reference TRBV2 and TRBJ2-2, the complete variable domain reads EPEVTQTPSHQVTQMGQEVILRCVPISNHLYFYWYRQILGQKVEFLVSFYNNEISEKSEIFDDQFSVERPDGSNFTLKIRSTKLEDSAMYFCASSLSGELFFGEGSRLTVL.

In its sample, this clone was seen once. The V call is TRBV4-1, the J call TRBJ2-1; 7 bases line up with TRBD2. The CDR3 loop spans 16 amino acids. Germline assignment: CDR1 MGHRA and CDR2 YSYEKL. The trim removed 4 bases at V and 6 bases at J, leaving 12 bases unmatched. The CDR3 here is CASSPNSGYLGNEQFF. The CDR3 DNA follows: TGCGCCAGCAGCCCCAATAGCGGGTATTTGGGCAATGAGCAGTTCTTC.